The 3 T cell receptor beta chains given below trace back to one sample, sequenced in a study of graft-versus-host responses after intestinal transplantation. This table comes from immunoSEQ multiplex PCR, and its TCRdb copy is limited to in-frame clones, with some not included. Among about 110,000 clones listed, 90% to 95% were seen once. No antigens are known for them. Sequenced here: unstimulated CD8+ T cells sorted from spleen or lymph node cells, sampled before intestinal transplant. The receptor source for this set is a human donor who received an intestinal transplant.

This clone was recorded once. This chain connects TRBV7-8 to TRBJ2-1; TRBD1 aligns across 7 bases. CDR3 length: 17 residues. Germline V gene lookup returns CDR1 SGHVS and CDR2 FQNEAQ. The V segment lost 0 bases and the J segment 2 bases; nucleotides outside the gene matches: 7. The CDR3 region is CASSLASTGEAYNEQFF. For the CDR3, the DNA is TGTGCCAGCAGCTTAGCGTCAACAGGGGAAGCCTACAATGAGCAGTTCTTC. Together with reference TRBV7-8 and TRBJ2-1, the CDR3 gives the full variable domain: GAGVSQSPRYKVAKRGQDVALRCDPISGHVSLFWYQQALGQGPEFLTYFQNEAQLDKSGLPSDRFFAERPEGSVSTLKIQRTQQEDSAVYLCASSLASTGEAYNEQFFGPGTRLTVL.

The rearrangement uses TRBV18 and TRBJ2-1, with 9 positions matching TRBD1. V lost 6 bases, J lost 7 bases, and 7 bases stayed unmatched. The CDR3 totals 14 residues. Germline V gene sequence: CDR1 KGHSH, CDR2 LQKENI. The CDR3 coding sequence is TGTGCCAGCTCTCGGGACAGGGCAGGAAATGAGCAGTTCTTC. It specifies CASSRDRAGNEQFF.

This clone has just one count. V usage is TRBV5-8 and J usage is TRBJ2-1, with D unclear. From germline, CDR1 is SGHTS and CDR2 YDEGEE. V was pared by 0 bases and J by 10 bases, with 8 bases between. The CDR3 extends over 12 amino acids. CDR3 DNA sequence: TGTGCCAGCAGCTTGGGTCCCAACGAGCAGTTCTTC. It translates to CASSLGPNEQFF.